This T cell receptor (beta chain) came from a study of blood T cell repertoires in COVID-19. Germline-derived CDR1 and CDR2 are SGHVS and FQNEAQ. The CDR3 has 12 residues. The ends were cut back, 5 bases at V and 8 bases at J, with 10 bases in the middle. Source study methods: How many nucleated cells were present was estimated from reference gene primer amplification. Sequencing was performed with immunoSEQ multiplex PCR; in TCRdb, only in-frame clones are kept and a portion is missing. D and trimming come from the DNA, and the V and J calls and clone size come from that table. Of roughly 250,000 clones listed, about 93% are singletons.

The sample was PBMCs or T cells enriched from blood (not recorded which). The receptor was derived from a woman aged 18-35 years who had recovered from COVID-19. The J gene is TRBJ1-5, the V gene TRBV7-8; D ambiguous. DNA for the CDR3: TGTGCCAGCAGCCTCGGTCTGGAGCCCCAGCATTTT. As protein: CASSLGLEPQHF.